Following are 25 T cell receptor beta chains from one sample sequenced in a study of blood T cell repertoires in COVID-19. TCRdb's copy holds only in-frame clones and misses some; the assay was immunoSEQ multiplex PCR. The repertoire has 150,000 to 200,000 clones, 60% to 80% of them found once; the top ten carry about 28%. Sequenced material: peripheral blood. These receptors were collected from a woman aged 70-85 years with acute or convalescent COVID-19.

The V gene is TRBV3-1 (or the pseudogene TRBV3-2), the J gene TRBJ2-7; weak D call: TRBD1 (5 bases). Germline V gives CDR1 LGHDT, CDR2 YNNKEL (reference sequence). V was shortened by 1 base and J by 3 bases, with 10 bases between the two germline ends. This CDR3 comprises 14 residues. In DNA, the CDR3 is TGTGCCAGCAGCCAAGGCCGACAGATCTACGAGCAGTACTTC. It is translated as CASSQGRQIYEQYF.

The J gene is TRBJ1-1, the V gene TRBV6-5, with 7 positions matching TRBD1. The CDR3 totals 15 residues. J lost 0 bases, V lost 6 bases, and 7 bases had no gene match. Germline CDR1 MNHEY, CDR2 SVGAGI. CDR3 in DNA: TGTGCCAGCAGCGACGCGGGACAGTTGAACACTGAAGCTTTCTTT. Its protein is CASSDAGQLNTEAFF.

The rearrangement joins TRBV5-1 to TRBJ1-3; D gene ambiguous. Germline CDR1 reads SGHRS; CDR2 reads YFSETQ. The CDR3 spans 14 residues. Trimming pared 1 base from V and 0 bases from J, leaving 5 bases between. The DNA of the CDR3 is TGCGCCAGCAGCTTGTACAGCTCTGGAAACACCATATATTTT. This codes for CASSLYSSGNTIYF.

The genes are TRBV3-1 (or the pseudogene TRBV3-2) and TRBJ2-5; TRBD2 agrees at 7 bases. Trimming took 7 bases from V and 5 from J; bases not matched to a gene: 22. This CDR3 has 18 residues. Germline loops: CDR1 LGHDT, CDR2 YNNKEL (reference sequence). The CDR3 region is CASKHHTGLGKVKETQYF. The CDR3 DNA reads as TGTGCCAGCAAACACCATACCGGACTAGGGAAGGTGAAGGAGACCCAGTACTTC.

V usage is TRBV5-1 and J usage is TRBJ1-1, with D possibly being TRBD1 (5 bases). This CDR3 is built from 16 residues. Trimming left V 4 bases short and J 2 bases short, with 18 bases between. Germline loops: CDR1 SGHRS, CDR2 YFSETQ. The CDR3 region has the DNA TGCGCCAGCAGCATCCGGCAGGGTGCTCCCAACACTGAAGCTTTCTTT. It specifies CASSIRQGAPNTEAFF.

V gene TRBV4-2 combines with J gene TRBJ2-2, with 7 bases identical to TRBD1. The CDR3 spans 17 residues. The V and J ends lost 4 bases and 1 base, in that order; junction bases with no gene match: 9. Germline loops: CDR1 LGHNA, CDR2 YNFKEQ. The CDR3, as DNA: TGTGCCAGCAGCCCGTTCCGAGGGACAGAGAACACCGGGGAGCTGTTTTTT. It specifies CASSPFRGTENTGELFF.

This clone has only a few counts. This chain connects TRBV19 to TRBJ2-7; maybe TRBD2 (6 bases). V lost 3 bases and J 1 base, leaving 13 bases between the germline ends. CDR3 size: 15 residues. Germline V CDR1 and CDR2: LNHDA, SQIVND (reference sequence). CDR3 amino acids: CASSIVAGPSYEQYF. Written as DNA, the CDR3 is TGTGCCAGTAGTATTGTCGCGGGACCTTCCTACGAGCAGTACTTC.

This clone turned up a few times. The V gene is TRBV19, the J gene TRBJ2-2, with D maybe TRBD2 (6 bases). The germline CDR1 and CDR2 sequences are LNHDA and SQIVND (reference sequence). Trimming removed 3 bases from V and 4 bases from J, with 24 bases in between. The CDR3 sequence is 19 residues long. The CDR3 coding sequence is TGTGCCAGTAGTATCCGGGCCGGGAGCGCCCCCCGGGGCACCGGGGAGCTGTTTTTT. Translating gives CASSIRAGSAPRGTGELFF.

V gene TRBV3-1 (or the pseudogene TRBV3-2) combines with J gene TRBJ2-7; TRBD1 might be the D (5 bases). This CDR3 spans 16 amino acids. The germline V and J ends were trimmed by 1 base and 3 bases, with 16 bases remaining between them. Germline V gene data show CDR1 as LGHDT and CDR2 as YNNKEL (reference sequence). The CDR3: CASSQGGTGKNYEQYF. CDR3 DNA: TGTGCCAGCAGCCAAGGGGGAACAGGAAAAAACTACGAGCAGTACTTC.

This chain links TRBV2 with TRBJ1-4; possibly TRBD1 for D (5 bases). The CDR3 length is 14 residues. V was trimmed by 6 bases and J by 8 bases, leaving 16 bases between them. Germline CDR1 is SNHLY and CDR2 is FYNNEI. CDR3 nucleotide sequence: TGTGCCAGCAGATCCTATAGGGGTACAGAAAAACTGTTTTTT. As protein: CASRSYRGTEKLFF.

The chain recombines TRBV12-5 with TRBJ2-6; D is possibly TRBD2 (6 bases). V dropped 2 bases and J dropped 5 bases, with 19 bases sitting between them. CDR1 is LGHNT, CDR2 FRNRAP, per germline. The CDR3 is 18 amino acids. CDR3 in amino acids: CASGLSHLRESRANVLTF. The CDR3 nucleotides read TGTGCTAGTGGTTTGAGCCATCTCCGGGAGAGCCGGGCCAACGTCCTGACTTTC.

The chain has TRBV5-1 and TRBJ2-1; TRBD2 aligns across 12 bases. The germline CDR1 and CDR2 sequences are SGHRS and YFSETQ. This CDR3 has 16 residues. The junction had 3 bases not matched to a gene; V was cut back by 1 base and J by 4 bases. The CDR3 nucleotides are TGCGCCAGCAGCTTGAACGGACTAGCGGGGTACAATGAGCAGTTCTTC. Its translation is CASSLNGLAGYNEQFF.

The chain has TRBV5-6 and TRBJ1-2, with D hard to call. With 0 bases removed from V and 9 bases from J, the gap between germline ends came to 6 bases. This CDR3 has 11 amino acids. Germline-derived CDR1 and CDR2 are SGHDT and YYEEEE. The CDR3 region is CASSLVTSYTF. The CDR3 DNA follows: TGTGCCAGCAGCTTGGTAACAAGCTACACCTTC.

The genes are TRBV6-5 and TRBJ1-2, with a possible D match to TRBD1 (5 bases). The CDR3 totals 13 residues. The germline V gene has CDR1 MNHEY and CDR2 SVGAGI. Trimming took 7 bases from V and 4 from J, leaving 13 bases between them. This chain's CDR3 is CASTFTGIYGYTF. The CDR3 bases are TGTGCCAGCACCTTCACAGGAATCTATGGCTACACCTTC.

This chain joins TRBV27 and TRBJ2-7, with 8 bases that match TRBD2. This CDR3 region has 16 residues. Trimming cost V 2 bases and J 7 bases; bases outside gene matches: 13. The germline V gene has CDR1 MNHEY and CDR2 SMNVEV (reference sequence). The CDR3 region is CASSLRVAGIEKEQYF. Written as DNA, the CDR3 is TGTGCCAGCAGTTTACGAGTAGCGGGGATAGAAAAGGAGCAGTACTTC.

This sequence joins TRBV7-2 and TRBJ2-7; D unresolved. Germline V gene sequence: CDR1 SGHTA, CDR2 FQGNSA. V lost 0 bases to trimming and J lost 5 bases, with 8 bases between them. The CDR3 runs 13 residues. CDR3 in amino acids: CASSLASLNEQYF. The CDR3 DNA reads TGTGCCAGCAGCTTAGCTAGTCTTAACGAGCAGTACTTC.

This chain uses TRBV28 with TRBJ1-6, with TRBD1 matching over 11 bases. With 8 bases clipped from V and 10 bases from J, the junction kept 10 bases outside the gene matches. Germline CDR1 and CDR2: MDHEN and SYDVKM. The length of the CDR3 is 15 residues. This chain's CDR3 is CASGTGGTISSPLHF. For the CDR3, the DNA is TGTGCCAGCGGGACAGGGGGTACTATATCGTCACCCCTCCACTTT.

The gene calls are TRBV18 and TRBJ2-5, with D uncertain. Trimming took 2 bases from V and 2 from J, leaving 12 bases between them. The CDR3 consists of 15 residues. Germline assignment: CDR1 KGHSH and CDR2 LQKENI. The CDR3 protein is CASSPTVNKQETQYF. The DNA of the CDR3 is TGTGCCAGCTCACCAACAGTGAATAAACAAGAGACCCAGTACTTC.

The chain uses TRBV12-3 or TRBV12-4 and TRBJ2-1; D is unresolved. Trimming removed 6 bases from V and 12 bases from J, with 18 bases in between. This CDR3 has 13 residues. The CDR3 sequence: CASSSGFVSGQFF. CDR3 in DNA: TGTGCCAGCAGCTCCGGGTTTGTGTCGGGGCAGTTCTTC.

The chain employs TRBV5-1 and TRBJ1-2; TRBD1 might be the D (5 bases). V was shortened by 4 bases and J by 8 bases, with 18 bases between the two germline ends. Germline lookup yields CDR1 SGHRS and CDR2 YFSETQ. There are 14 residues in the CDR3. The CDR3 DNA reads TGCGCCAGCAGCCCCCTCGGGGGGGATCGGGGCTACACCTTC. It is translated as CASSPLGGDRGYTF.

The chain uses TRBV12-3 or TRBV12-4 and TRBJ2-2; D not resolved. With 3 bases removed from V and 4 bases from J, the gap between germline ends came to 6 bases. CDR3 length equals 13 residues. The CDR3 DNA reads TGTGCCAGCAGTTTTCAAATCACCGGGGAGCTGTTTTTT. Translated: CASSFQITGELFF.

The sample holds a few counts of this clone. The chain is built from TRBV7-8 and TRBJ2-7; maybe TRBD2 (6 bases). Germline V lookup: CDR1 SGHVS, CDR2 FQNEAQ. Trimming shortened V by 5 bases and J by 2 bases, and 13 bases separated the two germline ends. The CDR3 is 14 amino acids. CDR3 DNA sequence: TGTGCCAGCAGCCTAGTTACGGGGGCCTACGAGCAGTACTTC. It yields the protein CASSLVTGAYEQYF. The full variable domain, completed using reference TRBV7-8 and TRBJ2-7, is GAGVSQSPRYKVAKRGQDVALRCDPISGHVSLFWYQQALGQGPEFLTYFQNEAQLDKSGLPSDRFFAERPEGSVSTLKIQRTQQEDSAVYLCASSLVTGAYEQYFGPGTRLTVT.

Note on this clone: At one of its ends the junction is not consistent with the germline gene, which may arise from a read error. The genes are TRBV6-5 and TRBJ2-7, with a possible D match to TRBD2 (5 bases). The CDR3 is 12 residues long. Germline V gives CDR1 MNHEY, CDR2 SVGAGI. CDR3 residues: CASSSGRRTADF. The CDR3 DNA sequence: TGTGCCAGCAGTTCCGGCCGGAGGACGGCGGACTTC.

The chain combines TRBV14 with TRBJ1-2; 7 bases match TRBD1. V shed 4 bases, J shed 4 bases, and the junction held 9 bases outside the gene matches. The CDR3 totals 15 residues. Germline V gene sequence: CDR1 SGHDN, CDR2 FVKESK. In DNA, the CDR3 is TGTGCCAGCAGCCCCTATATGCAGGGGGGCTATGGCTACACCTTC. This gives the protein CASSPYMQGGYGYTF.

The chain uses TRBV6-6 and TRBJ2-7; the D gene is possibly TRBD1 (5 bases). This CDR3 spans 14 amino acids. The V and J ends lost 2 bases and 5 bases respectively, with 13 bases between them. CDR1 is MNHNY and CDR2 is SVGAGI in the germline V gene (reference sequence). The CDR3 loop reads CASSYRGDVDEQYF. The CDR3 region has the DNA TGTGCCAGCAGTTACAGGGGTGACGTCGACGAGCAGTACTTC.